In its sample, the clone carrying this T cell receptor beta chain was seen a few times. This specimen comes from a study of regulatory T cells in long-lasting Graves disease. Time point given: newly diagnosed GD, antithyroid drugs for less than 3 months. PBMC RNA was the source of the TCR library. The TCR beta library used iRepertoire HTBI primers with Arm-PCR amplification of CDR3. Original processing methods: Among the samples, around 60 TRBV and more than twelve TRBJ segments were identified. TCRdb passed the multiplex PCR reads through MiXCR, listing each CDR3 protein once. Here the V and J calls rest on TCRdb's processing, not on the authors' analysis. Here the sample spans 320,000 or so distinct CDR3 sequences, 15% to 20% being singletons. The V end was cut by 1 base, the J end by 2 bases, with 16 bases between. The germline gives CDR1 LGHDT, CDR2 YNNKEL (reference sequence). This CDR3 spans 17 amino acids.

The specimen comprised peripheral blood mononuclear cells (PBMCs), sampled at new diagnosis, from a patient treated with antithyroid drugs. The chain carries TRBV3-1 and TRBJ2-3; TRBD1 or TRBD2 may be the D gene (5 bases each). The source of this sequence is a female donor with Graves disease. The CDR3 nucleotides are TGTGCCAGCAGCCAAGGGGGAAGACTGGGGGTCACAGATACGCAGTATTTT. Translation gives CASSQGGRLGVTDTQYF.